This T cell receptor (beta chain) was recovered during a study of T cells in Graves' hyperthyroidism and ophthalmopathy. The study, taken as a whole, reports: In the analysis, a 13 V-J model separated ophthalmopathy from stable hyperthyroidism.

TCR beta CDR3 regions were amplified from RNA. TCR CDR3 regions were first amplified by RT-PCR with HTBI primers. TCRdb fed the multiplex PCR reads into MiXCR, producing one record per CDR3 protein. The repertoire holds 600,000 to 750,000 distinct CDR3 sequences, with roughly 17% as singletons. No ophthalmopathy progression within 18 months constituted stable Graves' hyperthyroidism. Those patients with uncontrolled infection, other autoimmune disease, pregnancy or lactation were excluded. This clonotype came up many times. Its target is unknown. The CDR3 is 17 residues long. The V end lost 3 bases, the J end lost 1 base, and 16 bases lay between the germline ends.

This TCR was recovered from a man aged 45-65 years with Graves' hyperthyroidism. The gene calls are TRBV12-3 or TRBV12-4 and TRBJ1-5; D is unclear. The sample taken for sequencing was blood. CDR3 DNA sequence: TGTGCCAGCAGTTTTCTTAGTCAGGACCCAAGCAATCAGCCCCAGCATTTT. As protein: CASSFLSQDPSNQPQHF.